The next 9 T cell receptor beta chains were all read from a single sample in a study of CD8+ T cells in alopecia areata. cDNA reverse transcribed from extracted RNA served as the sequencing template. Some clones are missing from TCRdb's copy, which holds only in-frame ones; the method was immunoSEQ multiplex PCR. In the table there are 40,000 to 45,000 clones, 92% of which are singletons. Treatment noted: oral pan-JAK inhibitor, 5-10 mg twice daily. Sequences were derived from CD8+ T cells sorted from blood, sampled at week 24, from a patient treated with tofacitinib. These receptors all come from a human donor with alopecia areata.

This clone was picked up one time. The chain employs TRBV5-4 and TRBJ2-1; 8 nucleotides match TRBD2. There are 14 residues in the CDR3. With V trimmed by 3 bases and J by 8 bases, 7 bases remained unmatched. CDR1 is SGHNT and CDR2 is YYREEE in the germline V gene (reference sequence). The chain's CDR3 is CASSSHGRDYEQFF. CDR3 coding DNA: TGTGCCAGCAGCTCCCACGGGAGGGACTATGAGCAGTTCTTC.

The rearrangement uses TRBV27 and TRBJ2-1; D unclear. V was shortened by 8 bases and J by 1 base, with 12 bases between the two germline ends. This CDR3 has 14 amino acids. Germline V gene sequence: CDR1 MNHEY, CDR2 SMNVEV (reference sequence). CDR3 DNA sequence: TGTGCCAGCGGGTCAAGGCCTTCCTACAATGAGCAGTTCTTC. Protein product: CASGSRPSYNEQFF.

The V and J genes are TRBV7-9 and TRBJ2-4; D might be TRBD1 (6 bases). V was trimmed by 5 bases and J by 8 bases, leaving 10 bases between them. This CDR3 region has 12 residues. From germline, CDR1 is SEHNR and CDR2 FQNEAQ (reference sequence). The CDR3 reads CASSTTGDIQYF. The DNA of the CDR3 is TGTGCCAGCAGCACGACAGGAGACATTCAGTACTTC.

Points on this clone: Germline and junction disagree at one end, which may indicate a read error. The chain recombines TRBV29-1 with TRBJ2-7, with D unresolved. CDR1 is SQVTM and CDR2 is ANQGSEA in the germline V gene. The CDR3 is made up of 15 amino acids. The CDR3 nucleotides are TGCAGCGTCGAAGGACCCATTGACGACTCCTACGAGCAGTACTTC. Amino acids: CSVEGPIDDSYEQYF.

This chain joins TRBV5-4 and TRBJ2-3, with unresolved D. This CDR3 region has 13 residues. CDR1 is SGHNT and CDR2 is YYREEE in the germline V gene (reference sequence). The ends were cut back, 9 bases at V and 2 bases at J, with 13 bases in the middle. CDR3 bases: TGTGCCACCCGAACGATGGCCACAGATACGCAGTATTTT. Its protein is CATRTMATDTQYF.

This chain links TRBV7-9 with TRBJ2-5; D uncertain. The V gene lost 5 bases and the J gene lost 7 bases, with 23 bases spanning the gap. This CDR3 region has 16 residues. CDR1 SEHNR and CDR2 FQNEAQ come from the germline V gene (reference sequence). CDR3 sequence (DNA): TGTGCCAGCAGCAGCCAGGCGGTGGGCCCACCGGGGACCCAGTACTTC. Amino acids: CASSSQAVGPPGTQYF.

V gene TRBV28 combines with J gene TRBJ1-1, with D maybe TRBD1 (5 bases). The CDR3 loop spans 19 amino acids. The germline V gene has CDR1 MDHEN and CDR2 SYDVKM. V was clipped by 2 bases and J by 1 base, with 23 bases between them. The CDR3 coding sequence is TGTGCCAGCAGTTTAGAACCCGCGGGGGGTTGGATGAAGAACACTGAAGCTTTCTTT. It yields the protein CASSLEPAGGWMKNTEAFF.

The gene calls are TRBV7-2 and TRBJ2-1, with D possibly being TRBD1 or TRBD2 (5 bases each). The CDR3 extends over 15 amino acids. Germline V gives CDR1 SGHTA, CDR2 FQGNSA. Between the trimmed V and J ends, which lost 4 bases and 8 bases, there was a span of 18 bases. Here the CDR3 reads CASSWELVRDDEQFF. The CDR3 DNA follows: TGTGCCAGCAGCTGGGAATTGGTCAGGGACGATGAGCAGTTCTTC.

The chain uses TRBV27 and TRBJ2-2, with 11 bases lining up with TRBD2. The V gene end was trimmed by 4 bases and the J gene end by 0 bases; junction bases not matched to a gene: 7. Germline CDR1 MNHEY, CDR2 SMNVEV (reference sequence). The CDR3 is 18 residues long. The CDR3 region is CASSSILAGGPNTGELFF. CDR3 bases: TGTGCCAGCAGTTCCATCCTAGCGGGGGGTCCGAACACCGGGGAGCTGTTTTTT.